The entry below gives a single TCR beta chain sequence along with its context. Its antigen is not identified. Documented time point: newly diagnosed, previously untreated cHL patient sample. Isolated CD8+ T cells were derived from thawed PBMCs through magnetic negative selection. Clones were sequenced by immunoSEQ multiplex PCR, and TCRdb holds only the in-frame ones, with some missing. The sample gives 9,000 to 10,000 clones, about nine tenths of which show up once; approximately 15% is in the top ten. This sample stems from a study of PD-1 blockade in classical Hodgkin lymphoma. General observations from the study: The repertoire differences lack a defined cause, possibly disease activity or prior therapy.

CDR1 SGHRS and CDR2 YFSETQ come from the germline V gene. The CDR3 is 16 residues long. Trimming cost V 0 bases and J 1 base; bases outside gene matches: 4. This receptor was identified in a human donor with classical Hodgkin lymphoma. Sequencing was done on a sample of CD8+ T cells from blood. The V and J genes are TRBV5-1 and TRBJ1-1; 9 bases agree with TRBD1. This CDR3 reads CASSLETGGSNTEAFF. CDR3 in DNA: TGCGCCAGCAGCTTGGAAACAGGGGGCTCGAACACTGAAGCTTTCTTT.